This entry lists 14 T cell receptor beta chains sequenced from one sample in a study of neurological immune-mediated disorders. A single record per CDR3 protein comes from TCRdb applying MiXCR to the 5' RACE reads. The sample records 24,000 or so distinct CDR3 sequences, roughly 2.7% being singletons. The sample was PBMCs. The receptors were sampled from a woman between 50 and 59 years old with multiple sclerosis.

The sample holds many counts of this clonotype. The J gene is TRBJ1-2, the V gene TRBV5-1; D is possibly TRBD1 (5 bases). Per germline, CDR1 SGHRS and CDR2 YFSETQ. V was cut by 3 bases and J by 7 bases, with 10 bases left in between. CDR3 length: 12 amino acids. CDR3 DNA sequence: TGCGCCAGCAGCTCCGGACAAACTGGCTACACCTTC. This translates into CASSSGQTGYTF.

This clonotype occurred many times. The gene calls are TRBV20-1 and TRBJ2-7, with TRBD1 as a possible D gene (5 bases). The CDR3 has 13 amino acids. Deletions cut 4 bases from V and 2 bases from J, with 12 bases between. Germline V gene lookup returns CDR1 DFQATT and CDR2 SNEGSKA (reference sequence). The CDR3: CSAIEDTTYEQYF. The CDR3 bases are TGCAGTGCTATTGAGGACACTACCTACGAGCAGTACTTC.

This clonotype has at least ten counts. CDR3 sequence reads: CASSQFEGNEQFF. In nucleotides, the CDR3 is TGTGCCAGCAGCCAATTCGAGGGAAATGAGCAGTTCTTC. The rearrangement links TRBV14 to TRBJ2-1, with D perhaps TRBD2 (5 bases). CDR1 is SGHDN and CDR2 is FVKESK in the germline V gene. V was shortened by 2 bases and J by 7 bases, with 9 bases between the two germline ends. This CDR3 has 13 amino acids.

This clonotype was counted ten times or more. The J gene is TRBJ2-7, the V gene TRBV14, with D maybe TRBD2 (5 bases). Deletions cut 3 bases from V and 3 bases from J, with 9 bases between. Germline V CDR1 and CDR2: SGHDN, FVKESK. CDR3 length equals 13 residues. Here the CDR3 reads CASSQDTSYEQYF. DNA for the CDR3: TGTGCCAGCAGCCAGGATACTAGCTACGAGCAGTACTTC.

At least ten counts were recorded for this clonotype. The chain recombines TRBV12-3 or TRBV12-4 with TRBJ1-2; D gene unclear. V was shortened by 7 bases and J by 3 bases, with 15 bases between the two germline ends. This CDR3 has 14 residues. CDR3: CASKRSAADYGYTF. As DNA, the CDR3 is TGTGCCAGCAAAAGGAGCGCGGCTGACTATGGCTACACCTTC.

In this sample, this clonotype turned up many times. V and J are TRBV29-1 and TRBJ2-5, with D possibly TRBD2 on 6 matching bases. The germline V gene encodes CDR1 SQVTM and CDR2 ANQGSEA. V lost 3 bases and J lost 4, with 12 bases in between. The CDR3 consists of 13 residues. The CDR3 sequence is CSVEASAGETQYF. In DNA form, the CDR3 reads TGCAGCGTTGAGGCTAGCGCGGGAGAGACCCAGTACTTC.

Relative to its sample, this clonotype is medium-sized (0.01 to 0.1%). The CDR3 coding sequence is TGTGCCAGCAGTCAGAGCACAGATACGCAGTATTTT. Its translation is CASSQSTDTQYF. V gene TRBV11-2 combines with J gene TRBJ2-3; D remains unclear. The V end lost 6 bases, the J end lost 0 bases, and 4 bases lay between the germline ends. The CDR3 sequence is 12 residues long. The V gene's germline CDR1 is SGHAT and CDR2 FQNNGV.

This clonotype has ten or more counts. This chain uses TRBV7-9 with TRBJ2-1; the D call may be TRBD1 or TRBD2 (6 bases each). This CDR3 comprises 14 residues. Between the trimmed V and J ends, which lost 0 bases and 6 bases, there was a span of 9 bases. In germline, CDR1 is SEHNR, CDR2 FQNEAQ (reference sequence). CDR3 nucleotide sequence: TGTGCCAGCAGCTTAGCGTGGGGGGCCAATGAGCAGTTCTTC. Translated: CASSLAWGANEQFF.

There are many counts of this clonotype. The chain employs TRBV29-1 and TRBJ1-1; the D gene is possibly TRBD1 (6 bases). The CDR3 contains 14 residues. The germline gives CDR1 SQVTM, CDR2 ANQGSEA. Trimming pared 7 bases from V and 1 base from J, leaving 16 bases between. The CDR3 spells CSATGPVRNTEAFF. The CDR3 nucleotides read TGCAGCGCTACAGGGCCGGTTCGGAACACTGAAGCTTTCTTT. Filled out from reference TRBV29-1 and TRBJ1-1, the complete variable domain reads SAVISQKPSRDICQRGTSLTIQCQVDSQVTMMFWYRQQPGQSLTLIATANQGSEATYESGFVIDKFPISRPNLTFSTLTVSNMSPEDSSIYLCSATGPVRNTEAFFGQGTRLTVV.

This clonotype has a count of ten or more. The J gene is TRBJ1-5, the V gene TRBV7-6; D is undetermined. V was cut by 1 base and J by 8 bases, with 9 bases left in between. The CDR3 runs to 13 residues. Germline CDR1 reads SGHVS; CDR2 reads FNYEAQ. The CDR3 bases are TGTGCCAGCAGCTTAGGGCATTTCAAGCCCCAGCATTTT. Translated: CASSLGHFKPQHF.

This clonotype has at least ten counts. This rearrangement joins TRBV7-2 to TRBJ1-1; D may be TRBD1 (6 bases). The length of the CDR3 is 15 residues. The germline gives CDR1 SGHTA, CDR2 FQGNSA. V was trimmed by 5 bases and J by 5 bases, leaving 18 bases between them. The DNA of the CDR3 is TGTGCCAGCAGCCCCCCTCCGGGGGCTTGGACTGAAGCTTTCTTT. Protein: CASSPPPGAWTEAFF.

This clonotype was detected many times. The genes are TRBV7-3 and TRBJ1-1; D not resolved. Trimming removed 6 bases from V and 1 base from J, with 3 bases in between. The germline V gene encodes CDR1 SGHTA and CDR2 FQGTGA. CDR3 length: 11 residues. The CDR3 DNA sequence: TGTGCCAGCAGGGGGAACACTGAAGCTTTCTTT. Translated, it gives CASRGNTEAFF.

This clonotype appeared many times. The CDR3, as DNA: TGTGCCAGCAGTGTAGCCCTGAACACTGAAGCTTTCTTT. Its protein is CASSVALNTEAFF. The gene calls are TRBV2 and TRBJ1-1; D gene uncertain. From germline, CDR1 is SNHLY and CDR2 FYNNEI. The CDR3 has 13 residues. Deletions cut 4 bases from V and 0 bases from J, with 6 bases between.

This clonotype was detected many times. The rearrangement uses TRBV7-3 and TRBJ1-6, with TRBD1 matching over 10 bases. CDR1 and CDR2 (germline): SGHTA, FQGTGA. J gave up 10 bases and V 9 bases, and 6 bases lay outside the gene matches. The CDR3 runs 13 residues. CDR3 loop: CASGRDRGSPLHF. The CDR3 bases are TGTGCCAGTGGACGGGACAGGGGATCACCCCTCCACTTT.